The clone carrying this TCR beta chain occurred many times. 450 to 600 ng RNA was reverse transcribed with alpha and beta constant-region primers. Using multiplexing indices, alpha and beta chain libraries were generated apart by chain-specific third strand synthesis. In TCRdb, the 5' RACE reads were re-called with MiXCR into one record per CDR3 protein. The sample yields about 16,000 distinct CDR3 sequences, 9.4% seen once. The sample is drawn from a study of HIV-infected patients and healthy controls. The repertoire came from unfractionated whole blood and reflected all unsorted peripheral T cells. CDR3 length: 11 amino acids. Trimming took 3 bases from V and 8 from J, leaving 5 bases between them.

The specimen was blood. This receptor was identified in an adult in good health. This chain joins TRBV12-3 or TRBV12-4 and TRBJ2-1; D is ambiguous. The CDR3 coding sequence is TGTGCCAGCAGTTTTTTCGATGAGCAGTTCTTC. Its translation is CASSFFDEQFF.